These 2 T cell receptor beta chains were all obtained from the same sample, sequenced in a study of blood T cell repertoires in COVID-19. TCRdb keeps only in-frame clones here, not all; method: immunoSEQ multiplex PCR. The sample has about 83,000 clones; around 87% are singletons. The specimen sequenced was peripheral blood. The receptor source for this set is an elderly man with active or convalescent COVID-19.

This clone was detected once. The chain couples TRBV23-1 to TRBJ2-3, with 12 bases that match TRBD2. TRBV23-1 is flagged as an ORF with uncertain function. The CDR3 is 20 residues long. Trimming removed 4 bases from V and 2 bases from J; junction bases left unmatched: 16. As DNA, the CDR3 is TGCGCCAGCAGTCCTACTAGCGGGAGGACCCTAAAATCGCCCACAGATACGCAGTATTTT. This gives the protein CASSPTSGRTLKSPTDTQYF.

This sequence joins TRBV7-2 and TRBJ1-2; D call uncertain. The CDR3 consists of 14 residues. Trimming pared 1 base from V and 7 bases from J, leaving 13 bases between. Germline loops: CDR1 SGHTA, CDR2 FQGNSA. The CDR3 region is CASSLEAGIGGYTF. The CDR3 DNA reads TGTGCCAGCAGCTTAGAAGCGGGGATAGGTGGCTACACCTTC.